The T cell receptor beta chain described here comes from a study of T cells in Graves' hyperthyroidism and ophthalmopathy. Study observations and caveats: Among thyroid clonotypes expanded above 0.001, most also appeared in blood.

TCR beta CDR3 regions were amplified from RNA. A set of HTBI primers served as the primers for a first-round RT-PCR of the TCR CDR3. TCRdb re-called the multiplex PCR reads through MiXCR, storing one row per CDR3 protein. The sample includes 730,000 or so distinct CDR3 sequences, around 20% of them seen just once. Each patient was aged 18 to 65 and had newly diagnosed hyperthyroidism of under 2 months' duration. The length of the CDR3 is 16 residues. The germline V gene encodes CDR1 MNHGY and CDR2 SVAAGI. Trimming stripped 4 bases from V and 4 bases from J, with 16 bases between. Regarding this clonotype: Its target is not known.

The chain is built from TRBV6-9 and TRBJ1-4; no clear D gene. This clonotype was sampled from a woman in her 50s with Graves' hyperthyroidism that later progressed to Graves' ophthalmopathy. Sequenced input: blood. CDR3 region: CASSSTRETDNEKLFF. Written as DNA, the CDR3 is TGTGCCAGCAGTTCAACCCGGGAGACCGATAATGAAAAACTGTTTTTT.